The 25 T cell receptor beta chains in this list originate from one sample, sequenced in a study of shared clonotypes between healthy human individuals. TCRdb keeps only in-frame clones here, not all; method: immunoSEQ multiplex PCR. The repertoire has about 1.1 million clones, approximately 80% of them found once; the top ten carry more than 0.5%. The sample was memory CD4+ T cells from PBMCs. The subset is: CD45RA-negative fraction. These TCRs come from a man between 18 and 35 years old in good health. Some clones in this sample may be carry-over from other donors' samples.

This clone was found a few times. The chain links TRBV20-1 to TRBJ2-1; D may be TRBD1 or TRBD2 (5 bases each). Germline V gene data show CDR1 as DFQATT and CDR2 as SNEGSKA (reference sequence). The V and J ends lost 7 bases and 11 bases respectively, with 12 bases between them. The CDR3 runs to 10 residues. The CDR3 reads CSVPRDQQFF. In DNA, the CDR3 is TGCAGTGTCCCCCGGGACCAGCAGTTCTTC.

The rearrangement links TRBV28 to TRBJ2-1, with 7 bases that match TRBD1. V shed 6 bases, J shed 4 bases, and the junction held 9 bases outside the gene matches. Germline V gene sequence: CDR1 MDHEN, CDR2 SYDVKM. The CDR3 loop spans 15 amino acids. In DNA form, the CDR3 reads TGTGCCAGCAGCCCGTCCGGGACAGTTTACAATGAGCAGTTCTTC. It specifies CASSPSGTVYNEQFF.

This chain connects TRBV6-6 to TRBJ2-7; no reliable D call. CDR3 size: 16 residues. Germline V gene sequence: CDR1 MNHNY, CDR2 SVGAGI (reference sequence). Deletions cut 5 bases from V and 0 bases from J, with 17 bases between. CDR3 region: CASSPQNRGLSYEQYF. The CDR3 DNA is TGTGCCAGCAGTCCCCAGAATAGAGGCCTCTCCTACGAGCAGTACTTC.

The V and J genes are TRBV29-1 and TRBJ2-3, with D perhaps TRBD1 (6 bases). The V gene lost 7 bases and the J gene lost 1 base, with 12 bases spanning the gap. The CDR3 has 13 residues. Germline V gene data show CDR1 as SQVTM and CDR2 as ANQGSEA. The CDR3 spells CSALQGGTDTQYF. Here the CDR3 DNA reads TGCAGCGCATTACAGGGCGGCACAGATACGCAGTATTTT.

The V and J genes are TRBV15 and TRBJ1-1; D uncertain. The CDR3 is made up of 15 amino acids. V lost 0 bases, J lost 2 bases, and 10 bases lay in between. Germline V gene sequence: CDR1 LNHNV, CDR2 YYDKDF (reference sequence). In DNA form, the CDR3 reads TGTGCCACCAGCAGAGAGCCCCAATCCAACACTGAAGCTTTCTTT. Its protein product is CATSREPQSNTEAFF.

The chain is built from TRBV6-6 and TRBJ2-7; 8 bases are shared with TRBD1. Germline V CDR1 and CDR2: MNHNY, SVGAGI (reference sequence). There are 13 residues in the CDR3. V shed 2 bases and J 7 bases; nucleotides not matched to a gene: 4. This CDR3 is CASSYGTGGEQYF. CDR3 nucleotide sequence: TGTGCCAGCAGTTACGGGACAGGCGGGGAGCAGTACTTC.

CDR3 sequence reads: CASSEAGKEYF. Here the CDR3 DNA reads TGTGCCAGCAGTGAAGCGGGGAAGGAGTACTTC. The rearrangement uses TRBV6-1 and TRBJ2-7, with D unresolved. This CDR3 comprises 11 residues. The V end lost 0 bases, the J end lost 11 bases, and 8 bases lay between the germline ends. Germline V gene lookup returns CDR1 MNHNS and CDR2 SASEGT.

The gene calls are TRBV2 and TRBJ2-1, with 13 bases identical to TRBD2. The germline CDR1 and CDR2 sequences are SNHLY and FYNNEI. V shed 6 bases and J 10 bases; nucleotides not matched to a gene: 9. CDR3 size: 15 residues. In DNA, the CDR3 is TGTGCCAGCAGGGGGGAACTAGCGGGAGGGCCAGAGCAGTTCTTC. Protein: CASRGELAGGPEQFF.

This sequence joins TRBV5-1 and TRBJ2-7; D is unclear. Germline V gene lookup returns CDR1 SGHRS and CDR2 YFSETQ. V was trimmed by 1 base and J by 4 bases, leaving 9 bases between them. The CDR3 has 13 residues. CDR3 loop: CASSLWVGYEQYF. In DNA form, the CDR3 reads TGCGCCAGCAGCTTGTGGGTCGGATACGAGCAGTACTTC. Drawing the rest from reference TRBV5-1 and TRBJ2-7, the complete variable domain is KAGVTQTPRYLIKTRGQQVTLSCSPISGHRSVSWYQQTPGQGLQFLFEYFSETQRNKGNFPGRFSGRQFSNSRSEMNVSTLELGDSALYLCASSLWVGYEQYFGPGTRLTVT.

The J gene is TRBJ1-1, the V gene TRBV18; D is unclear. Germline-derived CDR1 and CDR2 are KGHSH and LQKENI. Trimming took off 3 bases at V and 1 base at J, with 12 bases between the two ends. The CDR3 has 15 residues. In DNA, the CDR3 is TGTGCCAGCTCACCCACCGCCGGCGGGAACACTGAAGCTTTCTTT. It is translated as CASSPTAGGNTEAFF. The full variable domain, its missing parts supplied by reference TRBV18 and TRBJ1-1, is NAGVMQNPRHLVRRRGQEARLRCSPMKGHSHVYWYRQLPEEGLKFMVYLQKENIIDESGMPKERFSAEFPKEGPSILRIQQVVRGDSAAYFCASSPTAGGNTEAFFGQGTRLTVV.

This clone was seen more than once but under ten times. The chain carries TRBV10-3 and TRBJ2-7; the D gene is possibly TRBD2 (7 bases). This CDR3 is built from 14 residues. Trimming left V 4 bases short and J 6 bases short, with 16 bases between. Per germline, CDR1 ENHRY and CDR2 SYGVKD. For the CDR3, the DNA is TGTGCCATCAGTGGGGTCAGGGGAGGGAGCGAGCAGTACTTC. It translates to CAISGVRGGSEQYF.

The chain combines TRBV5-4 with TRBJ2-1, with TRBD2 as a possible D gene (6 bases). The CDR3 has 15 residues. Per the germline V gene, CDR1 is SGHNT and CDR2 is YYREEE (reference sequence). V lost 0 bases to trimming and J lost 3 bases, with 10 bases between them. The CDR3 sequence: CASSLAASVYNEQFF. The CDR3 nucleotides read TGTGCCAGCAGCTTGGCGGCTAGCGTCTACAATGAGCAGTTCTTC. The complete variable domain, with remaining parts taken from reference TRBV5-4 and TRBJ2-1, reads ETGVTQSPTHLIKTRGQQVTLRCSSQSGHNTVSWYQQALGQGPQFIFQYYREEENGRGNFPPRFSGLQFPNYSSELNVNALELDDSALYLCASSLAASVYNEQFFGPGTRLTVL.

This clone was seen only once. The genes are TRBV4-3 and TRBJ2-1; D is uncertain. Trimming left V 2 bases short and J 9 bases short, with 14 bases between. Germline loops: CDR1 LGHNA, CDR2 YSLEER. The CDR3 extends over 14 amino acids. The CDR3 nucleotides are TGCGCCAGCAGCCAAACGCGCGCTAGGTCTGAGCAGTTCTTC. It codes for CASSQTRARSEQFF.

This clone occurred a few times. The rearrangement uses TRBV25-1 and TRBJ1-4; 7 bases are a match to TRBD1. V lost 3 bases to trimming and J lost 4 bases; unmatched junction nucleotides: 2. This CDR3 region has 14 residues. Germline CDR1 is MGHDK and CDR2 is SYGVNS. The CDR3: CASSETGINEKLFF. The CDR3 bases are TGTGCCAGCAGTGAGACAGGGATTAATGAAAAACTGTTTTTT.

J is TRBJ2-2 and V is TRBV2; D uncertain. This CDR3 comprises 14 residues. Germline V gene data show CDR1 as SNHLY and CDR2 as FYNNEI. The V gene lost 7 bases and the J gene lost 2 bases, with 11 bases spanning the gap. CDR3 coding DNA: TGTGCCAGCAACACGGAATTAAACACCGGGGAGCTGTTTTTT. Residues: CASNTELNTGELFF.

This clone was seen ten or more times. The rearrangement joins TRBV29-1 to TRBJ2-3; perhaps TRBD1 as D (8 bases). In germline, CDR1 is SQVTM, CDR2 ANQGSEA. The length of the CDR3 is 14 residues. The germline V and J ends were trimmed by 6 bases and 8 bases, with 21 bases remaining between them. The CDR3 loop reads CSVGGDRSRGTQYF. The CDR3 DNA is TGCAGCGTGGGGGGGGACAGGAGTCGAGGTACGCAGTATTTT.

The rearrangement joins TRBV28 to TRBJ1-5; perhaps TRBD1 as D (5 bases). Per germline, CDR1 MDHEN and CDR2 SYDVKM. The CDR3 is made up of 17 amino acids. The V and J ends lost 3 bases and 1 base respectively, with 16 bases between them. CDR3 protein: CASSLLPGGGSNQPQHF. CDR3 DNA sequence: TGTGCCAGCAGTTTGCTCCCCGGGGGGGGGAGCAATCAGCCCCAGCATTTT.

The chain uses TRBV5-4 and TRBJ2-2; D ambiguous. Trimming left V 0 bases short and J 11 bases short, with 11 bases between. There are 13 residues in the CDR3. Germline V gene data show CDR1 as SGHNT and CDR2 as YYREEE (reference sequence). This CDR3 reads CASSLADRPELFF. The CDR3 bases are TGTGCCAGCAGCTTGGCAGACCGGCCCGAGCTGTTTTTT.

The rearrangement uses TRBV5-1 and TRBJ2-2, with D uncertain. Germline CDR1 and CDR2: SGHRS and YFSETQ. This CDR3 region has 13 residues. V was trimmed by 2 bases and J by 7 bases, leaving 9 bases between them. The CDR3 bases are TGCGCCAGCAGCTTCGAATTGAGCGGGGAGCTGTTTTTT. Translation: CASSFELSGELFF.

The chain uses TRBV5-1 and TRBJ2-7; D gene ambiguous. Germline V gives CDR1 SGHRS, CDR2 YFSETQ. The V end was cut by 0 bases, the J end by 0 bases, with 16 bases between. CDR3 length equals 17 residues. The CDR3 nucleotides read TGCGCCAGCAGCTTGGACGGACGTGGAACCGGCTCCTACGAGCAGTACTTC. Amino acid sequence: CASSLDGRGTGSYEQYF.

The V call is TRBV27, the J call TRBJ2-7; no reliable D call. Trimming took 8 bases from V and 2 from J, leaving 7 bases between them. CDR1 and CDR2 from the germline V gene are MNHEY and SMNVEV (reference sequence). The CDR3 length is 11 residues. CDR3 loop: CASYKPYEQYF. CDR3 nucleotides: TGTGCCAGCTATAAGCCCTACGAGCAGTACTTC.

This clone was seen only a few times. Written as DNA, the CDR3 is TGTGCCAGTAGTGGGGGGAGAACTAACACCGGGGAGCTGTTTTTT. Translation gives CASSGGRTNTGELFF. The genes are TRBV19 and TRBJ2-2, with D possibly matching TRBD2 (6 bases). Germline loops: CDR1 LNHDA, CDR2 SQIVND (reference sequence). V lost 5 bases and J 2 bases, leaving 12 bases between the germline ends. The CDR3 loop spans 15 amino acids.

The chain's CDR3 is CASSLVGLAGVGEQYF. The CDR3 DNA sequence: TGTGCCAGCAGCTTAGTAGGGCTAGCGGGAGTCGGCGAGCAGTACTTC. V is TRBV7-2 and J is TRBJ2-7; 10 positions match TRBD2. The CDR3 runs to 16 residues. V lost 1 base and J lost 6; bases outside the gene matches: 9. From germline, CDR1 is SGHTA and CDR2 FQGNSA.

A few counts support this clone. Relative to the germline gene, one junction end is altered; a read error may explain this. The chain combines TRBV5-4 with TRBJ1-4; 9 positions agree with TRBD1. Germline V gene sequence: CDR1 SGHNT, CDR2 YYREEE (reference sequence). This CDR3 has 14 residues. The CDR3 coding sequence is TGTGCCAGCAGCTCGGGACAGGGAAATGAAAAGCTGTTTTTT. Translation gives CASSSGQGNEKLFF. The whole variable domain, filled in from reference TRBV5-4 and TRBJ1-4, reads ETGVTQSPTHLIKTRGQQVTLRCSSQSGHNTVSWYQQALGQGPQFIFQYYREEENGRGNFPPRFSGLQFPNYSSELNVNALELDDSALYLCASSSGQGNEKLFFGSGTQLSVL.

The V and J genes are TRBV6-6 and TRBJ2-3, with 14 bases fitting TRBD2. This CDR3 has 16 residues. V lost 4 bases and J lost 6; bases outside the gene matches: 6. From germline, CDR1 is MNHNY and CDR2 SVGAGI (reference sequence). The CDR3 loop reads CASSWTSGRHMDTQYF. CDR3 DNA sequence: TGTGCCAGCAGTTGGACTAGCGGGAGGCATATGGATACGCAGTATTTT.